This T cell receptor (beta chain) comes out of a study of T-cell memory formation after mild COVID-19. Study outcomes and limitations: Clones that contracted from day 15 to 85 had balanced CD4/CD8; later expanders were CD4+ biased. Mainly in CM and EM were contracting CD4+ clones; CD8+ were in EMRA. Second-wave clones with a day 37 peak had unconfirmed SARS-CoV-2 specificity.

It was 5'RACE with constant-segment primers that produced the TCR alpha and TCR beta cDNA libraries, which carried sample barcodes and UMIs. TCRdb itself ran the 5' RACE reads through MiXCR, one entry per CDR3 protein. The profile shows about 470,000 distinct CDR3 sequences, around a sixth of them singletons. CDR3 length: 15 amino acids. Trimming shortened V by 5 bases and J by 3 bases, and 17 bases separated the two germline ends. Germline values: CDR1 SGHTA, CDR2 FQGNSA. This clonotype came up a few times. Its target is not known. The sample taken for sequencing was PBMCs or a T cell subset sorted from them (not recorded which). The receptor was derived from an adult woman who had mild COVID-19 (a few samples of this study predate the infection). Cell type and time point are not known. The chain employs TRBV7-2 and TRBJ2-7, with D possibly matching TRBD2 (5 bases). Here the CDR3 DNA reads TGTGCCAGCAGCCAGCGAGGGCTAGCAGTCTACGAGCAGTACTTC. It encodes CASSQRGLAVYEQYF.